Sequencing of this T cell receptor (beta chain) was carried out in a study of blood T cells in healthy people across ages. For the second PCR, which ran for about 7 to 11 cycles, a sample-barcoded 5' primer and a J-beta primer mix were used. TCRdb re-called the 5' RACE reads through MiXCR, storing one row per CDR3 protein. The table records about 1.4 million distinct CDR3 sequences, approximately 59% of them present only once. This CDR3 is built from 17 residues. Trimming took 2 bases from V and 3 from J, leaving 18 bases between them. Germline CDR1 is SGHVS and CDR2 is FQNEAQ. Study-wide results and limits: TCR beta diversity tracked closely with naive T cell percentage.

This clonotype was recorded only once. Its antigen is as yet unknown. A minimum of 7 million PBMCs was isolated per sample. Per sample, no less than 5 micrograms of total RNA were extracted. Material for sequencing was blood. The chain employs TRBV7-8 and TRBJ2-3; D may correspond to TRBD1 or TRBD2 (6 bases each). This receptor was taken from a man younger than 35 in good health. CDR3 amino acids: CASSLRVVGGLTDTQYF. CDR3 coding DNA: TGTGCCAGCAGCTTAAGGGTGGTGGGGGGCTTGACAGATACGCAGTATTTT.